This T cell receptor beta chain was profiled in a study of T cells in localized non-small cell lung cancer. Study-wide results and caveats: The appearance of a median approximately 57 of the top 100 tumor clones was seen in adjacent lung. Sequencing covered just one tumor region, so heterogeneity cannot be ruled out.

The V gene lost 2 bases and the J gene lost 2 bases, with 6 bases spanning the gap. The germline V gene encodes CDR1 MNHEY and CDR2 SVGAGI. The CDR3 runs 14 residues. The protocol was immunoSEQ multiplex PCR, while the TCRdb copy is restricted to in-frame clones and leaves out a portion. Of approximately 37,000 clones in the sample, around nine tenths were seen once. Details on this clone: The antigen remains undetermined.

The rearrangement links TRBV6-5 to TRBJ2-2; D uncertain. The sequenced sample was peripheral blood, obtained before any cancer treatment. This TCR was sampled from a man aged 18-55 years with stage I lung adenocarcinoma. The CDR3 here is CASSYGANTGELFF. The DNA of the CDR3 is TGTGCCAGCAGTTACGGCGCAAACACCGGGGAGCTGTTTTTT.